Below, 25 T cell receptor beta chains from the same sample are listed, as sequenced in a study of blood T cell repertoires in COVID-19. Measured with immunoSEQ multiplex PCR; TCRdb has only the in-frame clones, and not every one. Here the sample spans 120,000 or so clones, more than 60% being singletons. Sample: peripheral blood. The source of these receptors is a man between 65 and 85 years old with acute or convalescent COVID-19.

The V and J genes are TRBV28 and TRBJ2-7, with 9 nucleotides matching TRBD1. Germline trimming cut 6 bases from V and 1 base from J; bases unmatched to any gene: 10. The CDR3 extends over 16 amino acids. Germline loops: CDR1 MDHEN, CDR2 SYDVKM. In DNA form, the CDR3 reads TGTGCCAGCAGCTCAACCCGGGACAGGGTATCCTACGAGCAGTACTTC. Translation: CASSSTRDRVSYEQYF.

In its sample, this clone was seen once. The gene calls are TRBV9 and TRBJ2-3; 9 bases align to TRBD1. Germline CDR1 reads SGDLS; CDR2 reads YYNGEE. J lost 0 bases, V lost 4 bases, and 3 bases had no gene match. The CDR3 is 15 residues long. Written as DNA, the CDR3 is TGTGCCAGCAGCCCTGGACAGGGGAGCACAGATACGCAGTATTTT. Translated, it gives CASSPGQGSTDTQYF.

This chain joins TRBV4-1 and TRBJ2-3, with D perhaps matching TRBD2 (6 bases). V gave up 4 bases and J gave up 6 bases, with 23 bases separating them. The CDR3 contains 17 residues. Germline values: CDR1 MGHRA, CDR2 YSYEKL. In DNA form, the CDR3 reads TGCGCCAGCAGCCCATTTAGCGGCAGGGCCCGCCCCGATACGCAGTATTTT. Translation: CASSPFSGRARPDTQYF.

V usage is TRBV6-5 and J usage is TRBJ2-1, with D perhaps TRBD1 (6 bases). In germline, CDR1 is MNHEY, CDR2 SVGAGI. The V end lost 10 bases, the J end lost 4 bases, and 14 bases lay between the germline ends. The CDR3 has 13 residues. The CDR3 bases are TGTGCCACCTCCGGGACACATTACAATGAGCAGTTCTTC. This translates into CATSGTHYNEQFF.

The chain is built from TRBV9 and TRBJ2-7; D is unclear. Trimming pared 0 bases from V and 1 base from J, leaving 11 bases between. Germline V gene data show CDR1 as SGDLS and CDR2 as YYNGEE. This CDR3 region has 15 residues. The CDR3 protein is CASSVAPVDSYEQYF. The DNA for the CDR3 is TGTGCCAGCAGCGTAGCCCCGGTTGATTCCTACGAGCAGTACTTC. The full variable domain, in which reference TRBV9 and TRBJ2-7 provide the parts outside the CDR3, is DSGVTQTPKHLITATGQRVTLRCSPRSGDLSVYWYQQSLDQGLQFLIQYYNGEERAKGNILERFSAQQFPDLHSELNLSSLELGDSALYFCASSVAPVDSYEQYFGPGTRLTVT.

The chain joins TRBV7-6 to TRBJ2-3; 11 nucleotides match TRBD2. The ends lost 2 bases at V and 6 bases at J; junction bases unmatched: 7. Germline V gene data show CDR1 as SGHVS and CDR2 as FNYEAQ. The CDR3 contains 16 residues. The CDR3 DNA reads as TGTGCCAGCAGCTTATTTGGGACTAGCGGTGCGGATACGCAGTATTTT. Amino acids: CASSLFGTSGADTQYF. Using reference TRBV7-6 and TRBJ2-3 for the parts outside the CDR3, the full variable domain is GAGVSQSPRYKVTKRGQDVALRCDPISGHVSLYWYRQALGQGPEFLTYFNYEAQQDKSGLPNDRFSAERPEGSISTLTIQRTEQRDSAMYRCASSLFGTSGADTQYFGPGTRLTVL.

V gene TRBV2 combines with J gene TRBJ2-2, with D hard to call. V was trimmed by 2 bases and J by 3 bases, leaving 7 bases between them. The germline CDR1 and CDR2 sequences are SNHLY and FYNNEI. CDR3 length equals 14 residues. CDR3 nucleotides: TGTGCCAGCAGTGAAAACAGATACACCGGGGAGCTGTTTTTT. Its protein product is CASSENRYTGELFF.

The gene calls are TRBV7-9 and TRBJ2-1, with 8 bases identical to TRBD2. CDR1 and CDR2 (germline): SEHNR, FQNEAQ (reference sequence). J was trimmed by 0 bases and V by 7 bases; bases with no gene match: 5. The CDR3 runs to 15 residues. Written as DNA, the CDR3 is TGTGCCAGCACGACAAGCGGGGGCTCCTACAATGAGCAGTTCTTC. It yields the protein CASTTSGGSYNEQFF.

The rearrangement links TRBV7-2 to TRBJ2-3; TRBD1 matches 9 bases. The V segment lost 3 bases and the J segment 3 bases; nucleotides outside the gene matches: 4. This CDR3 is 15 amino acids long. Germline CDR1 and CDR2: SGHTA and FQGNSA. CDR3 nucleotide sequence: TGTGCCAGCAGCTTTGGGACAGGGCATACAGATACGCAGTATTTT. Protein: CASSFGTGHTDTQYF.

The CDR3 DNA reads TGTGCCAGCAGTTCGTCGGGTTCTTCTCGGGCTAATGAAAAACTGTTTTTT. Translation gives CASSSSGSSRANEKLFF. The genes are TRBV27 and TRBJ1-4, with unresolved D. V was clipped by 4 bases and J by 3 bases, with 18 bases between them. In germline, CDR1 is MNHEY, CDR2 SMNVEV (reference sequence). The CDR3 runs 17 residues.

The chain recombines TRBV5-1 with TRBJ2-2; tentative D call: TRBD1 (6 bases). The CDR3 is 15 residues long. Germline V gives CDR1 SGHRS, CDR2 YFSETQ. V was cut by 0 bases and J by 4 bases, with 10 bases left in between. The CDR3 region is CASSLDPGATGELFF. For the CDR3, the DNA is TGCGCCAGCAGCTTGGACCCAGGGGCCACCGGGGAGCTGTTTTTT.

This clone occurred once. The V gene is TRBV6-2 or TRBV6-3, the J gene TRBJ2-1; a possible D gene is TRBD2 (6 bases). V dropped 2 bases and J dropped 7 bases, with 9 bases sitting between them. The CDR3 spans 13 residues. Looked up from germline, CDR1 is MNHEY and CDR2 is SVGEGT. The CDR3 DNA follows: TGTGCCAGCAGTTACCGGAGGGCGAATGAGCAGTTCTTC. It is translated as CASSYRRANEQFF.

The gene calls are TRBV11-2 and TRBJ1-1; D perhaps matches TRBD1 (5 bases). Germline V gene data show CDR1 as SGHAT and CDR2 as FQNNGV. The CDR3 has 15 amino acids. V was pared by 0 bases and J by 1 base, with 9 bases between. The CDR3 loop reads CASSLEPGSNTEAFF. CDR3 in DNA: TGTGCCAGCAGCTTAGAGCCAGGGTCGAACACTGAAGCTTTCTTT.

This chain links TRBV4-2 with TRBJ2-7; TRBD2 aligns across 9 bases. This CDR3 spans 15 amino acids. Germline V lookup: CDR1 LGHNA, CDR2 YNFKEQ. V was pared by 3 bases and J by 1 base, with 4 bases of the junction left unmatched. The CDR3 here is CASSHLAGESYEQYF. In DNA, the CDR3 is TGTGCCAGCAGCCATTTAGCGGGAGAGTCCTACGAGCAGTACTTC.

The chain is built from TRBV4-2 and TRBJ1-2; a weak D match, TRBD1 (6 bases). Germline CDR1 LGHNA, CDR2 YNFKEQ. V was pared by 0 bases and J by 2 bases, with 10 bases between. The CDR3 runs 15 residues. CDR3 in amino acids: CASSQDAGENYGYTF. The CDR3, as DNA: TGTGCCAGCAGCCAAGATGCAGGGGAAAACTATGGCTACACCTTC.

In this sample, this clone turned up a few times. The gene calls are TRBV19 and TRBJ1-5, with 7 nucleotides matching TRBD1. V shed 1 base, J shed 0 bases, and the junction held 12 bases outside the gene matches. Per germline, CDR1 LNHDA and CDR2 SQIVND (reference sequence). The CDR3 runs to 19 residues. CDR3 in amino acids: CASSIVGTVPFYSNQPQHF. DNA of the CDR3: TGTGCCAGTAGTATAGTCGGGACAGTTCCCTTTTATAGCAATCAGCCCCAGCATTTT. The variable domain in full, with the rest retrieved from reference TRBV19 and TRBJ1-5, is DGGITQSPKYLFRKEGQNVTLSCEQNLNHDAMYWYRQDPGQGLRLIYYSQIVNDFQKGDIAEGYSVSREKKESFPLTVTSAQKNPTAFYLCASSIVGTVPFYSNQPQHFGDGTRLSIL.

The V call is TRBV5-1, the J call TRBJ2-1; tentatively, D is TRBD1 (6 bases). The length of the CDR3 is 15 residues. Germline CDR1 and CDR2: SGHRS and YFSETQ. V was cut by 0 bases and J by 0 bases, with 7 bases left in between. CDR3 sequence reads: CASSLEGGSYNEQFF. Written as DNA, the CDR3 is TGCGCCAGCAGCTTGGAAGGGGGCTCCTACAATGAGCAGTTCTTC. Full variable domain (rest looked up from reference TRBV5-1 and TRBJ2-1): KAGVTQTPRYLIKTRGQQVTLSCSPISGHRSVSWYQQTPGQGLQFLFEYFSETQRNKGNFPGRFSGRQFSNSRSEMNVSTLELGDSALYLCASSLEGGSYNEQFFGPGTRLTVL.

The chain is built from TRBV6-5 and TRBJ1-1; D not certain. Per the germline V gene, CDR1 is MNHEY and CDR2 is SVGAGI. Trimming took off 5 bases at V and 2 bases at J, with 12 bases between the two ends. The CDR3 totals 14 residues. The CDR3 spells CASSKSRSNTEAFF. The CDR3 DNA reads as TGTGCCAGCAGTAAGTCTCGGAGCAACACTGAAGCTTTCTTT.

V usage is TRBV6-6 and J usage is TRBJ1-5; 8 bases line up with TRBD1. This CDR3 has 14 residues. Germline CDR1 reads MNHNY; CDR2 reads SVGAGI (reference sequence). Germline trimming cut 8 bases from V and 6 bases from J; bases unmatched to any gene: 9. This CDR3 is CASLPQGASQPQHF. The CDR3 DNA is TGTGCCAGCCTACCCCAGGGGGCGAGTCAGCCCCAGCATTTT.

The chain recombines TRBV6-2 or TRBV6-3 with TRBJ1-1, with 7 bases matching TRBD1. The length of the CDR3 is 14 residues. Germline CDR1 and CDR2: MNHEY and SVGEGT. J lost 0 bases, V lost 4 bases, and 2 bases had no gene match. The DNA of the CDR3 is TGTGCCAGCAGTTCCGGGACAGTGAACACTGAAGCTTTCTTT. This encodes CASSSGTVNTEAFF.

The chain combines TRBV9 with TRBJ2-5, with 9 bases lining up with TRBD2. Trimming at V came to 3 bases and at J to 1 base, leaving 4 bases not matched to a gene. The CDR3 is made up of 15 amino acids. Germline V lookup: CDR1 SGDLS, CDR2 YYNGEE. CDR3 sequence: CASSETSGSQETQYF. In nucleotides, the CDR3 is TGTGCCAGCAGCGAAACTAGCGGGTCCCAAGAGACCCAGTACTTC.

This clone has only a few counts. V and J are TRBV9 and TRBJ2-5; D is possibly TRBD2 (6 bases). Trimming shortened V by 4 bases and J by 5 bases, and 18 bases separated the two germline ends. CDR1 and CDR2 (germline): SGDLS, YYNGEE. The CDR3 consists of 15 residues. The CDR3 is CASSLQRGGGETQYF. The CDR3 DNA is TGTGCCAGCAGCCTCCAGAGGGGAGGCGGGGAGACCCAGTACTTC.

The rearrangement links TRBV29-1 to TRBJ1-1; TRBD1 matches at 10 bases. The V and J ends lost 4 bases and 6 bases, in that order; junction bases with no gene match: 2. Looked up from germline, CDR1 is SQVTM and CDR2 is ANQGSEA. The CDR3 has 12 residues. CDR3 nucleotides: TGCAGCGTTGGGACAGGGGGGTCTGAAGCTTTCTTT. Protein sequence: CSVGTGGSEAFF.

The J gene is TRBJ2-3, the V gene TRBV18; TRBD1 matches 9 bases. The CDR3 has 14 amino acids. The germline V gene has CDR1 KGHSH and CDR2 LQKENI. With V trimmed by 5 bases and J by 4 bases, 4 bases remained unmatched. This CDR3 is CASSGTGKPDTQYF. In nucleotides, the CDR3 is TGTGCCAGCTCAGGGACAGGGAAACCAGATACGCAGTATTTT.

The count of this clone is one. The rearrangement uses TRBV2 and TRBJ1-1; tentatively, D is TRBD1 (6 bases). Per the germline V gene, CDR1 is SNHLY and CDR2 is FYNNEI. This CDR3 is built from 14 residues. The V end was cut by 5 bases, the J end by 5 bases, with 15 bases between. CDR3 sequence: CASSSAGARTEAFF. The CDR3 nucleotides are TGTGCCAGCAGTTCGGCGGGGGCACGGACTGAAGCTTTCTTT.